Listed below are T cell receptor beta chains from one sample, sequenced in a study of glioma-infiltrating T cells after dendritic cell vaccination. Clones were read by immunoSEQ multiplex PCR, and TCRdb kept only the in-frame ones, dropping some. This repertoire shows 80,000 to 100,000 clones, approximately 80% found once; its top ten account for 5.5% to 7%. The sequencing used blood, collected before dendritic cell vaccination. The receptors were sampled from a human donor with glioblastoma. Each CDR3 is given with its conserved first and last residue. The D gene is left open where the match is weak. Size is omitted from some rows. Given values are once, few, many or a class for expanded clones.

abundance: -
j_gene: TRBJ2-7
v_gene: TRBV6-1
d_gene: TRBD1
CDR3aa: CASSGPQGFYEQYF
CDR3nt: TGTGCCAGCAGTGGCCCACAGGGGTTCTACGAGCAATACTTC

abundance: few
j_gene: TRBJ1-1
v_gene: TRBV28
d_gene: -
CDR3aa: CASSLPGPTEAFF
CDR3nt: TGTGCCAGCAGTTTGCCAGGGCCCACTGAAGCTTTCTTT

abundance: -
j_gene: TRBJ1-1
v_gene: TRBV29-1
d_gene: -
CDR3aa: CSVRTEMNTEAFF
CDR3nt: TGCAGCGTTAGGACAGAAATGAACACTGAAGCTTTCTTT

abundance: -
j_gene: TRBJ1-1
v_gene: TRBV15
d_gene: TRBD1
CDR3aa: CATKPGQMNTEAFF
CDR3nt: TGTGCCACCAAACCGGGACAGATGAACACTGAAGCTTTCTTT

abundance: once
j_gene: TRBJ2-7
v_gene: TRBV4-1
d_gene: -
CDR3aa: CASSQDRGPYEQYF
CDR3nt: TGCGCCAGCAGCCAAGACAGGGGACCTTACGAGCAGTACTTC

abundance: -
j_gene: TRBJ2-1
v_gene: TRBV7-3
d_gene: TRBD2
CDR3aa: CASSSAGGMNEQFF
CDR3nt: TGTGCCAGCAGCTCAGCCGGGGGGATGAATGAGCAGTTCTTC

abundance: few
j_gene: TRBJ1-5
v_gene: TRBV19
d_gene: -
CDR3aa: CASSSQGDYNQPQHF
CDR3nt: TGTGCCAGTAGTTCACAGGGAGATTACAATCAGCCCCAGCATTTT

abundance: -
j_gene: TRBJ2-7
v_gene: TRBV7-2
d_gene: TRBD1
CDR3aa: CASSFGQGSEQYF
CDR3nt: TGTGCCAGCAGCTTCGGACAGGGAAGCGAGCAGTACTTC

abundance: few
j_gene: TRBJ2-2
v_gene: TRBV7-6
d_gene: TRBD2
CDR3aa: CASSIETSGSWRAGELFF
CDR3nt: TGTGCCAGCAGTATCGAGACGAGCGGGAGTTGGAGGGCCGGGGAGCTGTTTTTT

abundance: -
j_gene: TRBJ2-1
v_gene: TRBV5-1
d_gene: TRBD2
CDR3aa: CASSLARTSGSWRNEQFF
CDR3nt: TGCGCCAGCAGCTTGGCTAGGACTAGCGGGAGTTGGAGGAATGAGCAGTTCTTC